This T cell receptor (beta chain) was documented in a study of cytomegalovirus exposure and HLA in healthy donors. Background on the study: Previous work identified around 120 million unique TCR beta sequences from approximately 190 million T cells. Findings and limits, study-wide: Sequences of the TCR beta chain were said to predict the HLA-A and HLA-B alleles of most subjects accurately. Listed as cytomegalovirus-associated were 170 or so TCR beta chains.

Both 60 Vbeta primers and 13 Jbeta primers went into the PCR. Only in-frame clones appear in the TCRdb table, and some are missing; sequencing was by immunoSEQ multiplex PCR. Of hundreds of thousands of clones in the sample, around 80% were seen once. Concerning this clone itself: What it recognizes is unknown.

The sequence derives from a boy aged 5-17 years in good health and CMV-seronegative. Sequencing was done on a sample of PBMCs.

As DNA, the CDR3 is TGTGCCAGCAGCGTAGAAGGACTAGCGGGGACCGGGGAGCTGTTTTTT. It codes for CASSVEGLAGTGELFF. The chain couples TRBV9 to TRBJ2-2, with 12 bases identical to TRBD2. This CDR3 spans 16 amino acids. The germline CDR1 and CDR2 sequences are SGDLS and YYNGEE. Unmatched junction bases numbered 2, after V lost 0 bases and J lost 5 bases.